Shown below are 9 T cell receptor beta chains from a single sample sequenced in a study of Graves' ophthalmopathy and Graves' hyperthyroidism. RNA served as the template for amplifying TCR beta CDR3 regions. An initial RT-PCR round employing HTBI primers preceded a second-round multiplex PCR. TCRdb reprocessed the multiplex PCR reads via MiXCR and lists one record per CDR3 protein. Here the sample spans 350,000 to 400,000 distinct CDR3 sequences, roughly 14% being singletons. Input material: peripheral blood. These receptors were taken from a woman aged 18-30 years with stable Graves' hyperthyroidism.

This clonotype was seen ten or more times. The chain joins TRBV2 to TRBJ2-5, with 7 bases matching TRBD2. V was pared by 9 bases and J by 7 bases, with 14 bases of the junction left unmatched. This CDR3 contains 14 residues. In germline, CDR1 is SNHLY, CDR2 FYNNEI. CDR3 in DNA: TGTGCCAGATCGAGCCCGGCGGGCGGGAGGACCCAGTACTTC. Its protein is CARSSPAGGRTQYF.

This clonotype was seen a handful of times. A read error may account for a junction end that differs from germline. The chain employs TRBV18 and TRBJ2-7; 10 nucleotides align to TRBD2. CDR1 and CDR2 from the germline V gene are KGHSH and LQKENI. This CDR3 region has 15 residues. CDR3 DNA sequence: TGTGTCAGCTCACCGAGACTAGCGGGCTCCTACGAGCAGTACTTC. The encoded protein is CVSSPRLAGSYEQYF. Full variable domain (outside the CDR3, taken from reference TRBV18 and TRBJ2-7): NAGVMQNPRHLVRRRGQEARLRCSPMKGHSHVYWYRQLPEEGLKFMVYLQKENIIDESGMPKERFSAEFPKEGPSILRIQQVVRGDSAAYFCVSSPRLAGSYEQYFGPGTRLTVT.

This clonotype came up a few times. The chain employs TRBV2 and TRBJ2-4; the match to TRBD2 covers 10 bases. From germline, CDR1 is SNHLY and CDR2 FYNNEI. V gave up 6 bases and J gave up 2 bases; unmatched junction bases: 7. This CDR3 region has 16 residues. The CDR3 reads CASRGVTSGSKNIQYF. DNA for the CDR3: TGTGCCAGCAGGGGGGTGACTAGCGGGTCCAAAAACATTCAGTACTTC.

This clonotype was seen ten or more times. The J gene is TRBJ2-2, the V gene TRBV12-3 or TRBV12-4; D possibly corresponds to TRBD2 (6 bases). The CDR3 has 16 residues. Trimming took off 5 bases at V and 7 bases at J, with 20 bases between the two ends. The CDR3 here is CASSLLSGLGDGELFF. For the CDR3, the DNA is TGTGCCAGCAGTCTGCTGAGCGGGTTAGGCGACGGGGAGCTGTTTTTT.

This chain uses TRBV20-1 with TRBJ2-5, with 11 bases matching TRBD2. The length of the CDR3 is 15 residues. Trimming at V came to 8 bases and at J to 6 bases, leaving 14 bases not matched to a gene. Germline CDR1 and CDR2: DFQATT and SNEGSKA (reference sequence). The CDR3 DNA follows: TGCAGTTCCCGGGCTAGCGGGGGGCTGGGAAAGACCCAGTACTTC. As protein: CSSRASGGLGKTQYF.

The CDR3: CASSLFGENQPQHF. The CDR3 nucleotides are TGTGCCAGCAGCTTATTTGGAGAAAATCAGCCCCAGCATTTT. The rearrangement joins TRBV7-2 to TRBJ1-5, with unresolved D. Looked up from germline, CDR1 is SGHTA and CDR2 is FQGNSA. Between the trimmed V and J ends, which lost 2 bases and 4 bases, there was a span of 9 bases. The CDR3 consists of 14 residues.

This clonotype was seen repeatedly, ten times or more. V is TRBV12-3 or TRBV12-4 and J is TRBJ2-5, with TRBD2 as a possible D gene (5 bases). This CDR3 contains 16 residues. With 4 bases removed from V and 5 bases from J, the gap between germline ends came to 20 bases. The DNA of the CDR3 is TGTGCCAGCAGTTCCGCTTTCGACGGCGGCGGGGAGACCCAGTACTTC. Amino acid sequence: CASSSAFDGGGETQYF.

This clonotype was recorded at least ten times. The genes are TRBV3-1 and TRBJ1-1; tentative D call: TRBD1 (5 bases). Germline assignment: CDR1 LGHDT and CDR2 YNNKEL (reference sequence). This CDR3 is built from 14 residues. Between the trimmed V and J ends, which lost 2 bases and 0 bases, there was a span of 7 bases. CDR3 sequence (DNA): TGTGCCAGCAGCCAAAAGGGGCTGAACACTGAAGCTTTCTTT. This gives the protein CASSQKGLNTEAFF. The whole variable domain, filled in from reference TRBV3-1 and TRBJ1-1, reads DTAVSQTPKYLVTQMGNDKSIKCEQNLGHDTMYWYKQDSKKFLKIMFSYNNKELIINETVPNRFSPKSPDKAHLNLHINSLELGDSAVYFCASSQKGLNTEAFFGQGTRLTVV.

This clonotype was recorded a few times. Germline and junction disagree at one end, which may indicate a read error. This chain connects TRBV6-1 to TRBJ2-5; TRBD1 or TRBD2 may be the D gene (7 bases each). The CDR3 consists of 12 residues. The germline gives CDR1 MNHNS, CDR2 SASEGT. CDR3 bases: TGTGCCGGCAGGGGGGGCGGAGAGACCCAGTACTTC. Its protein is CAGRGGGETQYF.